What follows are 10 T cell receptor beta chains derived from one specimen sequenced in a study of blood T cell repertoires in COVID-19. Assay: immunoSEQ multiplex PCR; the TCRdb copy retains only in-frame clones and omits some. The top ten hold 2.6% of the sample, which has about 270,000 clones, approximately 89% seen once. Sequenced: PBMCs or T cells enriched from blood (not recorded which). The receptors were gathered from a woman younger than 30 who had recovered from COVID-19.

V is TRBV5-1 and J is TRBJ2-2; D might be TRBD2 (6 bases). The ends were cut back, 0 bases at V and 3 bases at J, with 9 bases in the middle. Germline CDR1 and CDR2: SGHRS and YFSETQ. This CDR3 has 15 residues. For the CDR3, the DNA is TGCGCCAGCAGCTTGGGAGGAGGGTACACCGGGGAGCTGTTTTTT. Residues: CASSLGGGYTGELFF.

The chain employs TRBV9 and TRBJ2-5; 9 bases agree with TRBD1. The V gene's germline CDR1 is SGDLS and CDR2 YYNGEE. Trimming took 0 bases from V and 5 from J; bases not matched to a gene: 11. The CDR3 loop spans 17 amino acids. The CDR3 sequence: CASSVAGAQGASETQYF. In nucleotides, the CDR3 is TGTGCCAGCAGCGTAGCTGGGGCACAGGGGGCGAGTGAGACCCAGTACTTC.

The chain has TRBV7-2 and TRBJ2-1; D is possibly TRBD2 (5 bases). V was shortened by 5 bases and J by 1 base, with 6 bases between the two germline ends. Germline CDR1 reads SGHTA; CDR2 reads FQGNSA. The CDR3 length is 13 residues. DNA for the CDR3: TGTGCCAGCAGCCGGGGATCCTACAATGAGCAGTTCTTC. This translates into CASSRGSYNEQFF.

J is TRBJ2-1 and V is TRBV21-1; the table's D call of TRBD1 was not tested on the DNA. TRBV21-1 is a documented pseudogene. The CDR3 has 20 residues. The DNA of the CDR3 is TGTGCCAGCAGCAAAATGGACTTAGATCGCGGGACAGGGGAGATGAATGAGCAGTTCTTC. The encoded protein is CASSKMDLDRGTGEMNEQFF.

This chain links TRBV15 with TRBJ2-3; D remains unclear. From germline, CDR1 is LNHNV and CDR2 YYDKDF (reference sequence). This CDR3 comprises 14 residues. Between the trimmed V and J ends, which lost 2 bases and 0 bases, there was a span of 6 bases. As DNA, the CDR3 is TGTGCCACCAGCAGACGCGCTAGCACAGATACGCAGTATTTT. Translated: CATSRRASTDTQYF.

The rearrangement joins TRBV11-2 to TRBJ1-1, with unresolved D. The V end was cut by 4 bases, the J end by 6 bases, with 15 bases between. CDR3 size: 14 residues. Germline CDR1 reads SGHAT; CDR2 reads FQNNGV. The CDR3 region has the DNA TGTGCCAGCAGCTCCCATGGAGGAGCCGCTGAAGCTTTCTTT. This codes for CASSSHGGAAEAFF. Together with reference TRBV11-2 and TRBJ1-1, the CDR3 gives the full variable domain: EAGVAQSPRYKIIEKRQSVAFWCNPISGHATLYWYQQILGQGPKLLIQFQNNGVVDDSQLPKDRFSAERLKGVDSTLKIQPAKLEDSAVYLCASSSHGGAAEAFFGQGTRLTVV.

The V and J genes are TRBV6-5 and TRBJ2-7, with D perhaps TRBD2 (7 bases). V was cut by 7 bases and J by 4 bases, with 20 bases left in between. The CDR3 covers 15 residues. From germline, CDR1 is MNHEY and CDR2 SVGAGI. The CDR3 reads CASNHDPGGGYEQYF. For the CDR3, the DNA is TGTGCCAGCAACCATGATCCGGGGGGCGGGTACGAGCAGTACTTC.

This chain uses TRBV11-2 with TRBJ1-4; the D is unclear. Trimming took 4 bases from V and 5 from J, leaving 11 bases between them. CDR1 and CDR2 (germline): SGHAT, FQNNGV. The length of the CDR3 is 14 residues. In DNA form, the CDR3 reads TGTGCCAGCAGCTCCAAAACCGGGAATGAAAAACTGTTTTTT. Its translation is CASSSKTGNEKLFF.

The chain employs TRBV18 and TRBJ1-1, with 10 nucleotides matching TRBD1. The V gene end was trimmed by 1 base and the J gene end by 1 base; junction bases not matched to a gene: 3. This CDR3 comprises 16 residues. The germline gives CDR1 KGHSH, CDR2 LQKENI. The chain's CDR3 is CASSPLDRGRNTEAFF. CDR3 bases: TGTGCCAGCTCACCACTGGACAGGGGGAGGAACACTGAAGCTTTCTTT.

In nucleotides, the CDR3 is TGTGCCAGCAGCTTATTACAGGGGGCAGGATACGAGCAGTACTTC. Its protein is CASSLLQGAGYEQYF. This chain connects TRBV5-6 to TRBJ2-7; 9 bases map to TRBD1. Looked up from germline, CDR1 is SGHDT and CDR2 is YYEEEE. The CDR3 consists of 15 residues. Losses at the gene ends were 2 bases for V and 4 bases for J; bases not matched to a gene: 7.